This T cell receptor beta chain was recovered during a study of T-cell memory formation after mild COVID-19. Study-level information: TCR clusters were largely donor specific.

TCRdb called the 5' RACE reads again in MiXCR, with one record for every CDR3 protein. The table shows under 700,000 distinct CDR3 sequences, with around 20% occurring only once. Study results and limitations: Pre-infection memory held some responding clones, suggesting pre-existing cross-reactive T cells responded.

To note about this clonotype: Its antigen is unidentified.

V trimming: 6 bases; J trimming: 9 bases; junction bases outside the gene matches: 9. The CDR3 spans 13 residues. Germline lookup yields CDR1 MNHEY and CDR2 SVGEGT. V usage is TRBV6-2 or TRBV6-3 and J usage is TRBJ2-7; TRBD2 agrees at 9 bases. The receptor was isolated from an adult woman who had mild COVID-19 (a few samples of this study predate the infection). Cell type and time point are not known. Sequenced: PBMCs or a T cell subset sorted from them (not recorded which). Written as DNA, the CDR3 is TGTGCCAGCAGCCTAGTAGCGGGAGAGTGGCAGTACTTC. This gives the protein CASSLVAGEWQYF.